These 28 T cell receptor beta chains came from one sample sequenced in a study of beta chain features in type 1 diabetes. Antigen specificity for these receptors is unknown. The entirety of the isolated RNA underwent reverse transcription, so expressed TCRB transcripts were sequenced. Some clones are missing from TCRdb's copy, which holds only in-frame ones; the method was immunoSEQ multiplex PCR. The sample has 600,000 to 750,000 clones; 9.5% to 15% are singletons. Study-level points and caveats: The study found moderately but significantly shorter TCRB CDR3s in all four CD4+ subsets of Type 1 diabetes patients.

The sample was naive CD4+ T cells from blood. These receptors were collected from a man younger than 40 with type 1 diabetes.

The CDR3 DNA reads as TGCGCCAGCAGCTTGGATTCGCAGGGGAATCAGCCCCAGCATTTT. Protein product: CASSLDSQGNQPQHF. V gene TRBV5-1 combines with J gene TRBJ1-5, with D tentatively TRBD1 (6 bases). V lost 0 bases and J 4 bases, leaving 11 bases between the germline ends. The CDR3 has 15 residues. The germline CDR1 and CDR2 sequences are SGHRS and YFSETQ.

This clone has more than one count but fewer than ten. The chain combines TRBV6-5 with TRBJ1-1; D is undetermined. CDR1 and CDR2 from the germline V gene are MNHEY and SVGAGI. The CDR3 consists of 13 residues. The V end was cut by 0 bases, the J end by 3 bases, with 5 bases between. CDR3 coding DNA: TGTGCCAGCAGTTACTCGCCCGACACTGAAGCTTTCTTT. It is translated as CASSYSPDTEAFF.

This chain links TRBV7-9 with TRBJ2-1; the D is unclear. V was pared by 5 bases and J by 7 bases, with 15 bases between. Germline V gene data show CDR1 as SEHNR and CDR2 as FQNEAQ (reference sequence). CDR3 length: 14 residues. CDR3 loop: CASSPLPLGNEQFF. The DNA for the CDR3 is TGTGCCAGCAGCCCACTACCGTTAGGTAATGAGCAGTTCTTC.

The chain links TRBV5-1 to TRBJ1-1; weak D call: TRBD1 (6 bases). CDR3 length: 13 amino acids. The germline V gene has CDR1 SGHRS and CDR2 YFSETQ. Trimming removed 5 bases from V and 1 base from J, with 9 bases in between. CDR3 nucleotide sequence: TGCGCCAGCAGGGAGGGACAGAACACTGAAGCTTTCTTT. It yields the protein CASREGQNTEAFF.

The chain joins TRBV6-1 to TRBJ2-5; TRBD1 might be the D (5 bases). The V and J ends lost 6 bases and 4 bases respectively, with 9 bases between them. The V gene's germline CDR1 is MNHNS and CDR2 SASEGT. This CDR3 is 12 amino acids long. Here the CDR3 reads CASSRARETQYF. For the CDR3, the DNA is TGTGCCAGCAGCAGGGCGAGAGAGACCCAGTACTTC.

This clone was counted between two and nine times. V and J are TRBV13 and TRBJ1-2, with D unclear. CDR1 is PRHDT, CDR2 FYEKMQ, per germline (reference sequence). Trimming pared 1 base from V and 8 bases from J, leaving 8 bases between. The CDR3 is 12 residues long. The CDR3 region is CASSLDNRGYTF. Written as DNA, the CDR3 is TGTGCCAGCAGCTTAGACAATCGGGGCTACACCTTC.

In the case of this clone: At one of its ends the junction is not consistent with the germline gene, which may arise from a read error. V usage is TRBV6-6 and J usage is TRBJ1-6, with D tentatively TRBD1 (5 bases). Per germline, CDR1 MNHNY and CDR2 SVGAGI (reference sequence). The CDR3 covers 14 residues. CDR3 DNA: TGTGCCAGCAGTTCGAGCCTCGGGGGTGCACCTCTCCACTTT. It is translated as CASSSSLGGAPLHF.

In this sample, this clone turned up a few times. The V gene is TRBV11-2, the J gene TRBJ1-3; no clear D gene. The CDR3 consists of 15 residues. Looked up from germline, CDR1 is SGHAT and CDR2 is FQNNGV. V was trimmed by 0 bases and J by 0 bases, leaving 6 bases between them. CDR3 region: CASSLEWSSGNTIYF. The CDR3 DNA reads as TGTGCCAGCAGCTTAGAATGGTCCTCTGGAAACACCATATATTTT.

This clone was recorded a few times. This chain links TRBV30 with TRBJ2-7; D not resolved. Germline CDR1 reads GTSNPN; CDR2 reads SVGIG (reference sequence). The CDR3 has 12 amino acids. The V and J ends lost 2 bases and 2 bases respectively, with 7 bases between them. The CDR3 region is CAWSSSTYEQYF. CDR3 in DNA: TGTGCCTGGAGTAGTAGTACCTACGAGCAGTACTTC.

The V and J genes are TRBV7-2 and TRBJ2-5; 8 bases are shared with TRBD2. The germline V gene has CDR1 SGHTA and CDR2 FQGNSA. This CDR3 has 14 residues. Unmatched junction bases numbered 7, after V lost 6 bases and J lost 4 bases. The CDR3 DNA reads TGTGCCAGCAGATCCGGGGGGGCCGGAGAGACCCAGTACTTC. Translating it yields CASRSGGAGETQYF.

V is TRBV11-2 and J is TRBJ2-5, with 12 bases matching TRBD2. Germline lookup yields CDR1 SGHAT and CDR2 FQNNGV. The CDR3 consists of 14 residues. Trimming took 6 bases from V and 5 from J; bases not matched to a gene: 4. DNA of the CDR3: TGTGCCAGCAGACTAGCGGGGGGAATCGAGACCCAGTACTTC. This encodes CASRLAGGIETQYF.

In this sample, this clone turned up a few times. This CDR3 is CASSLGQGSTDTQYF. In DNA, the CDR3 is TGTGCCAGCAGTCTTGGACAGGGGAGTACAGATACGCAGTATTTT. The rearrangement links TRBV6-5 to TRBJ2-3; 9 bases fit TRBD1. CDR1 is MNHEY and CDR2 is SVGAGI in the germline V gene. J gave up 3 bases and V 5 bases, and 6 bases lay outside the gene matches. CDR3 length: 15 amino acids.

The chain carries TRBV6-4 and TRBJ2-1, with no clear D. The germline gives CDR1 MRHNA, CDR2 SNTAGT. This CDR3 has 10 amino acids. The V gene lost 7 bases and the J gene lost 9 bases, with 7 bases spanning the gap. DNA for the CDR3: TGTGCCAGCACAGGTGCTGAGCAGTTCTTC. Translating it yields CASTGAEQFF.

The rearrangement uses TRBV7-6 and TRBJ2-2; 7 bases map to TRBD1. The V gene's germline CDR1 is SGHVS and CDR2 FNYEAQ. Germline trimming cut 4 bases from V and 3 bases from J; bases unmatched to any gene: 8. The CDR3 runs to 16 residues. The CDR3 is CASSSNIDRDTGELFF. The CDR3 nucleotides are TGTGCCAGCAGCTCTAACATTGACAGGGACACCGGGGAGCTGTTTTTT. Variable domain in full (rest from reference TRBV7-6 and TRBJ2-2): GAGVSQSPRYKVTKRGQDVALRCDPISGHVSLYWYRQALGQGPEFLTYFNYEAQQDKSGLPNDRFSAERPEGSISTLTIQRTEQRDSAMYRCASSSNIDRDTGELFFGEGSRLTVL.

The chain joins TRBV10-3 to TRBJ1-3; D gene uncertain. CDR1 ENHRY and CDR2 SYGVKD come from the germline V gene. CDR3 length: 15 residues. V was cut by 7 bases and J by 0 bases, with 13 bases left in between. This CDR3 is CAIKPGPSSGNTIYF. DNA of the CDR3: TGTGCCATCAAACCCGGACCTAGCTCTGGAAACACCATATATTTT.

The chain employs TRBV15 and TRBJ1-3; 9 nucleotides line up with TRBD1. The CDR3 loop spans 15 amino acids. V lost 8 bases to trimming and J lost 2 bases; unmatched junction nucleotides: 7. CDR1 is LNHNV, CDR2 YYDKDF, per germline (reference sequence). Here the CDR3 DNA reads TGTGCCACCGCGCAGGACAGGGGAACTGGAAACACCATATATTTT. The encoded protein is CATAQDRGTGNTIYF. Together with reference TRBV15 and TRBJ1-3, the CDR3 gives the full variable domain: DAMVIQNPRYQVTQFGKPVTLSCSQTLNHNVMYWYQQKSSQAPKLLFHYYDKDFNNEADTPDNFQSRRPNTSFCFLDIRSPGLGDTAMYLCATAQDRGTGNTIYFGEGSWLTVV.

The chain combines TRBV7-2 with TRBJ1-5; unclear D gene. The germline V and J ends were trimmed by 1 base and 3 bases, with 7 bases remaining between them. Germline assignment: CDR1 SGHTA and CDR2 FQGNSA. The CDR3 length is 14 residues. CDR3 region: CASSLDNYNQPQHF. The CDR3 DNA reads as TGTGCCAGCAGCTTAGACAACTACAATCAGCCCCAGCATTTT.

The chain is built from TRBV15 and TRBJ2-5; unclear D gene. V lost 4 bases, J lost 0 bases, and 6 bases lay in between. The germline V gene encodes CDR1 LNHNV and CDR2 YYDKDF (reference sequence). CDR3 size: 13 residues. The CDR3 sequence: CATSKEDQETQYF. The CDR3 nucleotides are TGTGCCACCAGCAAGGAAGACCAAGAGACCCAGTACTTC.

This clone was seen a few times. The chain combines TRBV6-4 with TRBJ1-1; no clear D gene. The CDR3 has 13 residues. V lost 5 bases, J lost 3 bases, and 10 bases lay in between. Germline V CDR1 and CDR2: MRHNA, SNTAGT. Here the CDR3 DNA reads TGTGCCAGCAGTACGGACCGAGACACTGAAGCTTTCTTT. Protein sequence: CASSTDRDTEAFF.

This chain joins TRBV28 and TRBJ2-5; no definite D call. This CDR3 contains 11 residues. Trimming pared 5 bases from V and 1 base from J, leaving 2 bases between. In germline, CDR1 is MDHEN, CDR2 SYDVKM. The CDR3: CASSAQETQYF. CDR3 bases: TGTGCCAGCAGTGCCCAAGAGACCCAGTACTTC.

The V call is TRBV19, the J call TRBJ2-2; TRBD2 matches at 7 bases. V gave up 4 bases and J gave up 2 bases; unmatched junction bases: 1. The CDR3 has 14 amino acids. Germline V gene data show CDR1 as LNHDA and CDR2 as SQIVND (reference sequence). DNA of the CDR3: TGTGCCAGTAGTAGGGGACTAAACACCGGGGAGCTGTTTTTT. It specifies CASSRGLNTGELFF.

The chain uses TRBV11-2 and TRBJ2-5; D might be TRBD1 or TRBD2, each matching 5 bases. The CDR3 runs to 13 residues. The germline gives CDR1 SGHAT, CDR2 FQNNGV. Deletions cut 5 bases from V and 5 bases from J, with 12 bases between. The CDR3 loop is CASSPPGRETQYF. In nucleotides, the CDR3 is TGTGCCAGCAGCCCCCCGGGGCGTGAGACCCAGTACTTC.

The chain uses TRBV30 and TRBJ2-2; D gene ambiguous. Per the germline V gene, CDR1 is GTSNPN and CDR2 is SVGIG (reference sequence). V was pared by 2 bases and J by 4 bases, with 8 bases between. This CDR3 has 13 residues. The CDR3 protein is CAWSSLVTGELFF. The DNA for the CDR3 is TGTGCCTGGAGTTCGTTAGTCACCGGGGAGCTGTTTTTT. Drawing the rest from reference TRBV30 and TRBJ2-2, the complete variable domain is SQTIHQWPATLVQPVGSPLSLECTVEGTSNPNLYWYRQAAGRGLQLLFYSVGIGQISSEVPQNLSASRPQDRQFILSSKKLLLSDSGFYLCAWSSLVTGELFFGEGSRLTVL.

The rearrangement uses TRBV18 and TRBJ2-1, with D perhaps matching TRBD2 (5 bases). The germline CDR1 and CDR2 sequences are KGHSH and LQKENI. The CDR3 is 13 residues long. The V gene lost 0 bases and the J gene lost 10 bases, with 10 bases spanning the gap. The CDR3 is CASSPPEVMEQFF. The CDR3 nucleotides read TGTGCCAGCTCACCACCGGAGGTTATGGAGCAGTTCTTC.

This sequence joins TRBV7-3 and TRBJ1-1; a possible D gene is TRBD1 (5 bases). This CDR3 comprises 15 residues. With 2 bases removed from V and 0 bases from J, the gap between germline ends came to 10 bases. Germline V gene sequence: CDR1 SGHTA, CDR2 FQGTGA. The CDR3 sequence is CASSLVKGLNTEAFF. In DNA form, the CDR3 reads TGTGCCAGCAGCTTAGTGAAGGGGTTGAACACTGAAGCTTTCTTT. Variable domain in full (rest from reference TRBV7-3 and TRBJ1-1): GAGVSQTPSNKVTEKGKYVELRCDPISGHTALYWYRQSLGQGPEFLIYFQGTGAADDSGLPNDRFFAVRPEGSVSTLKIQRTERGDSAVYLCASSLVKGLNTEAFFGQGTRLTVV.

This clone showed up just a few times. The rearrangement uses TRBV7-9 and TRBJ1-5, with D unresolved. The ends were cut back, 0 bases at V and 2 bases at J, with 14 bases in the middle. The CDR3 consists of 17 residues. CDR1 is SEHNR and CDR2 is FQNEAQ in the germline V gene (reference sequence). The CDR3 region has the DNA TGTGCCAGCAGCTTAGCGATGCAGGCTGGAGGCAATCAGCCCCAGCATTTT. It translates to CASSLAMQAGGNQPQHF.

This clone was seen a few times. The CDR3 bases are TGTGCCAGCAGCCAAGGTCCGACCGGTAGGGGCAGGCCGACTAACTATGGCTACACCTTC. It codes for CASSQGPTGRGRPTNYGYTF. The chain is built from TRBV4-2 and TRBJ1-2; D may be TRBD1 (5 bases). Trimming took off 1 base at V and 0 bases at J, with 24 bases between the two ends. The CDR3 consists of 20 residues. Germline V lookup: CDR1 LGHNA, CDR2 YNFKEQ.

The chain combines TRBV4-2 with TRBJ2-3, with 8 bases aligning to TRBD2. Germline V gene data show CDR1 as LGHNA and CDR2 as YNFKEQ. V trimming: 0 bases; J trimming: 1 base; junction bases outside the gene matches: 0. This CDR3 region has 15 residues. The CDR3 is CASSQEAGGTDTQYF. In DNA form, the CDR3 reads TGTGCCAGCAGCCAAGAAGCGGGGGGCACAGATACGCAGTATTTT.